This T cell receptor (beta chain) was found in a study of cytomegalovirus exposure and HLA in healthy donors. Study background: The same platform was used for the roughly 120 validation repertoires as for the roughly 670 first-cohort repertoires, as reported in a later analysis.

CDR3 length: 15 residues. The ends were cut back, 3 bases at V and 0 bases at J, with 12 bases in the middle. Germline V gene lookup returns CDR1 LGHNA and CDR2 YSLEER. Regarding this clone: The antigen is undetermined.

While the first cohort had 600 to 750 subjects, the donors belonged to the separate validation cohort of roughly 130 subjects. Study-wide points: The authors listed about 170 TCR beta chains as cytomegalovirus-associated. In vitro assays verified that a few CMV-associated chains recognized CMV antigens specifically.

TCRdb's copy holds only in-frame clones and misses some; the assay was immunoSEQ multiplex PCR. This table has 130,000 or so clones, approximately 89% appearing once. V and J are TRBV4-3 and TRBJ2-7; D may be TRBD2 (6 bases). The TCR was taken from a woman in her late teens or twenties in good health and CMV-seropositive. The source material was PBMCs. CDR3 loop: CASSQVWGDSYEQYF. CDR3 sequence (DNA): TGCGCCAGCAGCCAGGTCTGGGGGGACTCCTACGAGCAGTACTTC.